The present T cell receptor (beta chain) was sequenced within a study of early T cells in non-severe SARS-CoV-2 infection. As for the study in general: The study sequenced bulk RNA from unsorted whole blood, with chains unpaired.

Only a few counts were recorded for this clonotype. Its matching antigen is unknown. Study observations and caveats: Matches to VDJdb favored anti-spike CD8 responses and missed private and CD4 specificities.

Individual cDNA molecules were tagged with unique molecular identifiers, the study reported. TCRdb recomputed calls from the 5' RACE reads with MiXCR, one row per CDR3 protein. This table holds some 50,000 distinct CDR3 sequences, over 7% found once. This CDR3 contains 14 residues. CDR1 and CDR2 (germline): DFQATT, SNEGSKA (reference sequence). V was clipped by 3 bases and J by 2 bases; unmatched bases: 3. This clonotype originated in an adult who was a healthcare worker with PCR-confirmed SARS-CoV-2 infection or an uninfected control (not recorded which). The V call is TRBV20-1, the J call TRBJ2-1, with 8 bases that match TRBD2. Material for sequencing was whole blood. CDR3 bases: TGCAGTGCTAGGTATAGCGGGGCCTACAATGAGCAGTTCTTC. Its translation is CSARYSGAYNEQFF.